These T cell receptor beta chains were read from a single sample in a study of blood T cell repertoires in COVID-19. TCRdb's copy holds only in-frame clones and misses some; the assay was immunoSEQ multiplex PCR. The top ten clones hold around 15% of a sample with approximately 25,000 clones, 75% to 85% of them seen once. The sequenced material came from peripheral blood. The origin of the receptors is a man older than 75 with active or convalescent COVID-19. CDR3s include the opening cysteine and the closing phenylalanine or tryptophan. D genes are given only for firm matches. Rows give clone size only sometimes, using once, few, many, or a class for an expanded clone.

TRBJ1-1,TRBV29-1,.,TRBD1,TGCAGCGTTCGGGGACAGGGTATAAGGGACACTGAAGCTTTCTTT,CSVRGQGIRDTEAFF
TRBJ1-2,TRBV4-3,.,.,TGCGCCAGCAGCCAAGCTACAGTAAACTATGGCTACACCTTC,CASSQATVNYGYTF
TRBJ2-3,TRBV4-1,.,TRBD2,TGCGCCAGCAGGCTAGCGGGACGCACAGATACGCAGTATTTT,CASRLAGRTDTQYF
TRBJ2-7,TRBV10-3,.,TRBD2,TGTGCCACTAGATGGAGCGGGAGGGCCTACGAGCAGTACTTC,CATRWSGRAYEQYF
TRBJ2-1,TRBV11-2,.,.,TGTGCCAGCAGCTTAGCGGGAGCTCACAATGAGCAGTTCTTC,CASSLAGAHNEQFF
TRBJ1-4,TRBV14,few,TRBD1,TGTGCCAGCAGCGTCCACAGGGGGTTTGGTGAAAAACTGTTTTTT,CASSVHRGFGEKLFF
TRBJ1-1,TRBV14,.,.,TGTGCCAGCAGCCCACGGGGGAACACTGAAGCTTTCTTT,CASSPRGNTEAFF
TRBJ1-5,TRBV18,.,.,TGTGCCAGCTCACCTAGCGTTAGCAATCAGCCCCAGCATTTT,CASSPSVSNQPQHF
TRBJ2-4,TRBV7-9,.,.,TGTGCCAGCAGCTTGGCCGGGGGCAAAAACATTCAGTACTTC,CASSLAGGKNIQYF
TRBJ1-1,TRBV5-1,.,TRBD1,TGCGCCAGCACGCAACAACAGGGGATGAACACTGAAGCTTTCTTT,CASTQQQGMNTEAFF
TRBJ1-2,TRBV5-6,.,.,TGTGCCAGCACCGGCTGGGGCTCAGTACTAGCCTATGGCTACACCTTC,CASTGWGSVLAYGYTF
TRBJ2-1,TRBV9,once,.,TGTGCCAGCAGCCCCGGGGGAAACTCCTACAATGAGCAGTTCTTC,CASSPGGNSYNEQFF
TRBJ2-7,TRBV10-1,few,TRBD2,TGCGCCAGCAGTGAAGCGGGAGTGGGAGAGCAGTACTTC,CASSEAGVGEQYF
TRBJ2-1,TRBV6-5,.,TRBD2,TGTGCCAGCAGCCCCGGTCTAGCGGGGTTGGCTGAGCAGTTCTTC,CASSPGLAGLAEQFF
TRBJ2-2,TRBV2,.,.,TGTGCCAGCAGTGAAAGTACAAGGGGGACCGGGGAGCTGTTTTTT,CASSESTRGTGELFF
TRBJ1-1,TRBV3-1/TRBV3-2,.,TRBD1,TGTGCCAGCAGCCAAGATCCCGGACAGGGATTTTGGAACACTGAAGCTTTCTTT,CASSQDPGQGFWNTEAFF
TRBJ2-1,TRBV4-1,.,TRBD2,TGCGCCAGCAGCCCCCCTGGTCGGGGGGACGAGCAGTTCTTC,CASSPPGRGDEQFF
TRBJ1-1,TRBV19,.,.,TGTGCCAGTAGTATTAAGGGGATAAACACTGAAGCTTTCTTT,CASSIKGINTEAFF
TRBJ2-7,TRBV7-2,.,.,TGTGCCAGCAGCTTTTTAGGGAGTACGGCCTACGAGCAGTACTTC,CASSFLGSTAYEQYF
TRBJ2-7,TRBV28,.,.,TGTGCCAGCAGTTTATTCGGGGTAGGCTACGAGCAGTACTTC,CASSLFGVGYEQYF
TRBJ1-1,TRBV5-6,.,.,TGTGCCAGCAGCTTGGATGTCCAGAACACTGAAGCTTTCTTT,CASSLDVQNTEAFF
TRBJ1-2,TRBV9,.,.,TGTGCCAGCAGCGTAGCAGGGAATGGCTACACCTTC,CASSVAGNGYTF
TRBJ1-2,TRBV6-5,.,TRBD1,TGTGCCAGCAGTTCGCGAACAGGGGCAAGAAATGGCTACACCTTC,CASSSRTGARNGYTF
TRBJ2-1,TRBV7-6,.,.,TGTGCCAGCAGCTTAACGGCGGCCTCCTCCTACAATGAGCAGTTCTTC,CASSLTAASSYNEQFF
TRBJ1-2,TRBV12-3/TRBV12-4,.,TRBD1,TGTGCCAGCGGCGGAACAGGGGGGAATGGCTACACCTTC,CASGGTGGNGYTF